The present TCR beta chain was sequenced within a study of human T cells and chemical hapten exposure. Study-level information: Per-sample TCR yield variation was attributed mainly to small pooled library volume differences.

Study observations and caveats: After DPC sensitization, TCRs above 1 in 1000 frequency showed no change.

Original processing methods: Between roughly 20,000 and 690,600 TCRs appeared in each sample, and the median stood at roughly 100,000. MiXCR, run by TCRdb on the 5' RACE reads, gives a single entry per CDR3 protein. The V and J calls were determined by TCRdb, not by the authors. Of over 70,000 distinct CDR3 sequences in the sample, around 15% were seen once. This CDR3 is 13 amino acids long. The V end lost 5 bases, the J end lost 2 bases, and 9 bases lay between the germline ends. CDR1 and CDR2 from the germline V gene are SGHTA and FQGNSA. This clonotype was counted many times. Its cognate antigen is unknown. Total RNA was isolated from unfractionated whole blood.

The V gene is TRBV7-2, the J gene TRBJ1-2; D is perhaps TRBD1 (5 bases). The clonotype originates from a female donor in good health. The CDR3 spells CASSRQQNYGYTF. The CDR3 nucleotides are TGTGCCAGCAGCCGACAGCAGAACTATGGCTACACCTTC.